The clone carrying this TCR beta chain was found a few times. Its antigen is undetermined. This CDR3 contains 14 residues. The V end lost 5 bases, the J end lost 6 bases, and 17 bases lay between the germline ends. Germline CDR1 and CDR2: SGHRS and YFSETQ. This specimen belongs to a study of shared clonotypes between healthy human individuals. Notes on the study in general: Rarefaction exposed incomplete sorted-subset sequencing despite large depth.

Each subset's genomic DNA was shared equally among a number of immunoSEQ plates. Clones were sequenced by immunoSEQ multiplex PCR, and TCRdb holds only the in-frame ones, with some missing. The profile covers about 680,000 clones, with roughly 72% appearing a single time and 1.5% to 2% taken by the ten largest. Sequencing input: memory CD4+ T cells sorted from blood. Subset noted: CD45RA-negative fraction. The origin of this receptor is a woman aged 30 to 39 in good health. The rearrangement links TRBV5-1 to TRBJ1-1, with D tentatively TRBD1 (5 bases). CDR3 protein: CASRAGRANPEAFF. DNA of the CDR3: TGCGCCAGCAGGGCGGGACGGGCGAATCCTGAAGCTTTCTTT.